This T cell receptor beta chain was documented in a study of cytomegalovirus exposure and HLA in healthy donors. Study outcomes and limitations: Apart from CMV serostatus, no immune exposure information was available.

Both 60 Vbeta primers and 13 Jbeta primers went into the PCR. Clones were read by immunoSEQ multiplex PCR, and TCRdb kept only the in-frame ones, dropping some. The sample shows some 190,000 clones, 79% of them seen only once. The sample holds a few counts of this clone. Its matching antigen is unknown. The CDR3 covers 13 residues. CDR1 is MNHEY, CDR2 SVGAGI, per germline. Trimming pared 9 bases from V and 2 bases from J, leaving 14 bases between. V gene TRBV6-5 combines with J gene TRBJ2-7; a weak D match, TRBD1 (6 bases). The sequenced sample consisted of PBMCs. The source of this sequence is a woman aged 45-59 years in good health and CMV-seronegative. The CDR3 protein is CASGLDSTYEQYF. The CDR3 DNA follows: TGTGCCAGTGGCCTGGACAGCACCTACGAGCAGTACTTC.